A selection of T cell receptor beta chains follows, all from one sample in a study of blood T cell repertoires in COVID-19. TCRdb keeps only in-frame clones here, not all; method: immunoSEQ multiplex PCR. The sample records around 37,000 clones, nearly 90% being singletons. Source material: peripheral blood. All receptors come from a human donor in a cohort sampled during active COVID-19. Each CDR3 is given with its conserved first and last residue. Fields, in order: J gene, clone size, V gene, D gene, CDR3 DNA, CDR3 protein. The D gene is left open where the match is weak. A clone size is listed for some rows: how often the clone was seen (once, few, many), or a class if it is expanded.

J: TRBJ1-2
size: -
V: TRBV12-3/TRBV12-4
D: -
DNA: TGTGCCAGCAGTCAGAACGGACAGTACGGCTACACCTTC
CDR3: CASSQNGQYGYTF

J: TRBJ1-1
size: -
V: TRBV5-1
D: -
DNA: TGCGCCAGCCGCACCACCGCGGGGACTGAAGCTTTCTTT
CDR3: CASRTTAGTEAFF

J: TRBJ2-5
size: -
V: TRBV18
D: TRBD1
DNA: TGTGCCAGCTCACCGGCGACAGGGGGCAGGGAGACCCAGTACTTC
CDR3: CASSPATGGRETQYF

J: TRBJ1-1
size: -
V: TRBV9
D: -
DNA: TGTGCCAGCAGCCCTACGGGAGCGCTCACTGAAGCTTTCTTT
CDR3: CASSPTGALTEAFF

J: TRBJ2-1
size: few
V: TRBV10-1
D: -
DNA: TGCGCCAGCTCCCCGGGGGGCGCGCGGCATCCTTCCCTGGGGTTCTTC
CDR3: CASSPGGARHPSLGFF

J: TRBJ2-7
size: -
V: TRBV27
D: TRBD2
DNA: TGTGCCAGCGGAACCGGGACTACTCGCGAGCAGTACTTC
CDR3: CASGTGTTREQYF

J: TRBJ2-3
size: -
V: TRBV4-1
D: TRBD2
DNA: TGCGCCAGCAGCAGCCAACGACTAGCACCTGGGAATACGCAGTATTTT
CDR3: CASSSQRLAPGNTQYF

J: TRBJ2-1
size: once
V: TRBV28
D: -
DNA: TGTGCCAGCAGTTTTACCCCCCAGGGTACCTACAATGAGCAGTTCTTC
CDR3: CASSFTPQGTYNEQFF

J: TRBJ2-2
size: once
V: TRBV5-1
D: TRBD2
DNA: TGCGCCAGCAGCTCCCCGAACCCTCGACTAGCGGGGGCCCGGCTCGGGGAGCTGTTTTTT
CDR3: CASSSPNPRLAGARLGELFF

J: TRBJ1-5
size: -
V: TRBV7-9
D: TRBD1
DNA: TGTGCCAGCAGCATCGCCGGGACAGACAATCAGCCCCAGCATTTT
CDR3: CASSIAGTDNQPQHF

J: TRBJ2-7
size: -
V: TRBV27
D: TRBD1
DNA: TGTGCCAGCGGGGACAGGGACTCCTACGAGCAGTACTTC
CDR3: CASGDRDSYEQYF

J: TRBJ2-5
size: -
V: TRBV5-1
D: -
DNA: TGCGCCAGCAGCTTGGGGGGGCGAGAGACCCAGTACTTC
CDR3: CASSLGGRETQYF

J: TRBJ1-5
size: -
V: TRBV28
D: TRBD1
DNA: TGTGCCAGCAGTTCCCCGGACAGGGGAGATGATCAGCCCCAGCATTTT
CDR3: CASSSPDRGDDQPQHF

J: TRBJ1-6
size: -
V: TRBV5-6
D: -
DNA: TGTGCCAGCAGCCCCAAGGGAGGAAGTTCACCCCTCCACTTT
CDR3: CASSPKGGSSPLHF

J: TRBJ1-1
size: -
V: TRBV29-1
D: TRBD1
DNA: TGCAGCGTTGTAGTGCAGGGGGACACTGAAGCTTTCTTT
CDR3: CSVVVQGDTEAFF

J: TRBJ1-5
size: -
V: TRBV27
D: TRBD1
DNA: TGTGCCAGCAGTTGGGGACAGGGAGGGAATCAGCCCCAGCATTTT
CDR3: CASSWGQGGNQPQHF

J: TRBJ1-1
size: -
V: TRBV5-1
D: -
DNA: TGCGCCAGCAGCAGGCAGGGAAACACTGAAGCTTTCTTT
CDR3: CASSRQGNTEAFF

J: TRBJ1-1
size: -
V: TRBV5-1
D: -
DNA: TGCGCCAGCAGCCCTCGAGGGGGGAACACTGAAGCTTTCTTT
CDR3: CASSPRGGNTEAFF

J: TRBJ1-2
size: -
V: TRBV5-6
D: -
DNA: TGTGCCAGCAGCTTGGCCGGTAGGGGGAACTATGGCTACACCTTC
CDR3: CASSLAGRGNYGYTF

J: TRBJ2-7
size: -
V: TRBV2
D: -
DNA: TGTGCCAGCATGGAGGGGGCGAAGGGGCTCTACGAGCAGTACTTC
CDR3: CASMEGAKGLYEQYF

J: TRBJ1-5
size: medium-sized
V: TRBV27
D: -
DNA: TGTGCCAGCAGTCCTACAGATTCCAATCAGCCCCAGCATTTT
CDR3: CASSPTDSNQPQHF

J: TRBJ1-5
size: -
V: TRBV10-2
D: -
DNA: TGCGCCAGCAGTGAAGAGCCTTATAGCAATCAGCCCCAGCATTTT
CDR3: CASSEEPYSNQPQHF

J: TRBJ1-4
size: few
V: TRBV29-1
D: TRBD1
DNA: TGCAGCGTTGCCGGACAGGTTAATGAAAAACTGTTTTTT
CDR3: CSVAGQVNEKLFF

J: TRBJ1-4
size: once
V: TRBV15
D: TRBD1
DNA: TGTGCCACCAAACCGGGACAGGGCAATGAAAAACTGTTTTTT
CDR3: CATKPGQGNEKLFF

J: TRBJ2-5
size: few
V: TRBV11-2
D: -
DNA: TGTGCCAGCGGGGGAGGGGGGGCCGAGACCCAGTACTTC
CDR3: CASGGGGAETQYF

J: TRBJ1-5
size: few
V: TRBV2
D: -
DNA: TGTGCCAGCAGCCCCGGGGAGGGAAGCAATCAGCCCCAGCATTTT
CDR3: CASSPGEGSNQPQHF

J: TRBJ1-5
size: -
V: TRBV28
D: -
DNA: TGTGCCAGCAGTTTACCTCAACTTGGAGATCAGCCCCAGCATTTT
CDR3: CASSLPQLGDQPQHF

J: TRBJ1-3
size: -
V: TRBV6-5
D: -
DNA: TGTGCCAGCGAGGAGGGGGGGGCTGGAAACACCATATATTTT
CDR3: CASEEGGAGNTIYF

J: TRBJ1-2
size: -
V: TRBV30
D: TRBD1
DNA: TGTGCCTGGAGCCTCCGGGACAGGCATACCTTC
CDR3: CAWSLRDRHTF

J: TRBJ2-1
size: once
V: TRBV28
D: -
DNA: TGTGCCAGCAGTCTTTACGAGGACATTCCTGGGCAGTTCTTC
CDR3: CASSLYEDIPGQFF

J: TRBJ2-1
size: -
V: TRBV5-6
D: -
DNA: TGTGCCAGCACTAACCGCGCGTCCTACAATGAGCAGTTCTTC
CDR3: CASTNRASYNEQFF

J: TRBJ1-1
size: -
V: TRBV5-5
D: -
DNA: TGTGCCAGCAGCTTGTGGGGGGGCACTGAAGCTTTCTTT
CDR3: CASSLWGGTEAFF

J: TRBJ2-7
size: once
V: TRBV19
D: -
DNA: TGTGCCAGTAGTAAGGCCCAGGGGTACGAGCAGTACTTC
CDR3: CASSKAQGYEQYF

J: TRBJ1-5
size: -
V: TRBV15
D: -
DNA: TGTGCCACCAGCAGAGAAGACAAGCCCCAGCATTTT
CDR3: CATSREDKPQHF

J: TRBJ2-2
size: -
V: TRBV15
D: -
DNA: TGTGCCACCAGCAGAGCGGCCGGGGAGCTGTTTTTT
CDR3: CATSRAAGELFF

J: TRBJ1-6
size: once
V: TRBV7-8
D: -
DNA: TGTGCCAGCAGCTTAGGGGGACTCTATAATTCACCCCTCCACTTT
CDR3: CASSLGGLYNSPLHF

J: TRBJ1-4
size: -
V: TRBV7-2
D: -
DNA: TGTGCCAGCAGCCGTCCTGTGCAGGGAGGGGGTGAAAAACTGTTTTTT
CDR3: CASSRPVQGGGEKLFF

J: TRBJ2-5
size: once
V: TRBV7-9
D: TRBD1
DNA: TGTGCCAGCAGCTTAGCAAGGGACAGGGGCGGAGAGACCCAGTACTTC
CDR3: CASSLARDRGGETQYF

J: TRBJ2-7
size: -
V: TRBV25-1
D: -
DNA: TGTGCCAGCAGTGACGGGGGGCCTGCCTACGAGCAGTACTTC
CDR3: CASSDGGPAYEQYF

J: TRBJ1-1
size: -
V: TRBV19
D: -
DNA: TGTGCCAGTAGTCCCGGGACATTGAACACTGAAGCTTTCTTT
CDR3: CASSPGTLNTEAFF

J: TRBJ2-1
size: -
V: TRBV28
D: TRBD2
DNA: TGTGCCAGCAGTTTAGCCCCCGGACTAGCGGGGTTCTACAATGAGCAGTTCTTC
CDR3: CASSLAPGLAGFYNEQFF

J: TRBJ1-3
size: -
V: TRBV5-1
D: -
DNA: TGCGCCAGCAGCTTAGGCCGGGTAGGAAACACCATATATTTT
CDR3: CASSLGRVGNTIYF

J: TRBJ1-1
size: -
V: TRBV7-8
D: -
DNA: TGTGCCAGCAGCTTTACAGGGTCAAGAGGCACTGAAGCTTTCTTT
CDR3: CASSFTGSRGTEAFF

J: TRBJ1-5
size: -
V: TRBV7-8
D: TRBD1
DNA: TGTGCCAGCAGCTCGGGACAGCCCAATCAGCCCCAGCATTTT
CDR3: CASSSGQPNQPQHF

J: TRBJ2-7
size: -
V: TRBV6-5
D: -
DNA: TGTGCCAGCAGTCCCAATGACAACGAGCAGTACTTC
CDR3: CASSPNDNEQYF

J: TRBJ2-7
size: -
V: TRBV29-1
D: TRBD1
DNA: TGCAGCGTTGAGGACAGGGAAGGCTACGAGCAGTACTTC
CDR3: CSVEDREGYEQYF

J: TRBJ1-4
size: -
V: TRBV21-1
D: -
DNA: TGTGCCAGCAGCAAAGGCGCCCGGGGTGGGAGGGATGAAAAACTGTTTTTT
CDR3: CASSKGARGGRDEKLFF

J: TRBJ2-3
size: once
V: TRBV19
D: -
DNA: TGTGCCAGTAGTATAGCGGCAGATACGCAGTATTTT
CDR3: CASSIAADTQYF

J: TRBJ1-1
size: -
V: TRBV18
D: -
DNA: TGTGCCAGCTCCACCTTGACAGGCGTTGGCACTGAAGCTTTCTTT
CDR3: CASSTLTGVGTEAFF

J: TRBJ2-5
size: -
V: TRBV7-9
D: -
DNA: TGTGCCAGCAGCTCTACCTATCAGTCCGGGACAAAAGAGACCCAGTACTTC
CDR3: CASSSTYQSGTKETQYF

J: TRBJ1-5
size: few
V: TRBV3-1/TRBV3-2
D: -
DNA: TGTGCCAGCAGCCAAGGAGCCCGCAGGGGCAATCAGCCCCAGCATTTT
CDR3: CASSQGARRGNQPQHF

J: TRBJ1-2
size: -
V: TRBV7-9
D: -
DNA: TGTGCCAGCAGCCCCCCTGGGGGGTTGAATGGCTACACCTTC
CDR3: CASSPPGGLNGYTF

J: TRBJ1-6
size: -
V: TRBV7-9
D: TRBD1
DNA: TGTGCCAGCAGCCCCGGGACAGGAGATCCACCCCTCCACTTT
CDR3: CASSPGTGDPPLHF

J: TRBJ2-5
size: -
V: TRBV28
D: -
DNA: TGTGCCAGCAGTTTATTGGGGGGGGGCCAGAAGACCCAGTACTTC
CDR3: CASSLLGGGQKTQYF

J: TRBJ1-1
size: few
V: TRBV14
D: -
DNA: TGTGCCAGCAGCCAAGGTCAGGGTTGGCCTGAAGCTTTCTTT
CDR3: CASSQGQGWPEAFF

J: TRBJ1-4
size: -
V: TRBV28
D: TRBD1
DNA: TGTGCCAGCAGTTCGACAGGGGGCGCTAATGAAAAACTGTTTTTT
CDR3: CASSSTGGANEKLFF

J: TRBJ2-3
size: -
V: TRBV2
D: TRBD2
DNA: TGTGCCAGCAGTAAAAGAAGGACTAGCGGGGCGGATACGCAGTATTTT
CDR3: CASSKRRTSGADTQYF

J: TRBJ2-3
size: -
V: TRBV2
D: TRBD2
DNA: TGTGCCAGCAGCCCGACTAGCGAGTCAGATACGCAGTATTTT
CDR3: CASSPTSESDTQYF

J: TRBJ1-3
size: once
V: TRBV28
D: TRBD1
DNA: TGTGCCAGCAGTTTCAGACAGGGTTTCCGAAACACCATATATTTT
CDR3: CASSFRQGFRNTIYF

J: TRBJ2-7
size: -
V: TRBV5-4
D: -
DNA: TGTGCCAGCAGCTTGCAGAATATCGATGAGCAGTACTTC
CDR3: CASSLQNIDEQYF